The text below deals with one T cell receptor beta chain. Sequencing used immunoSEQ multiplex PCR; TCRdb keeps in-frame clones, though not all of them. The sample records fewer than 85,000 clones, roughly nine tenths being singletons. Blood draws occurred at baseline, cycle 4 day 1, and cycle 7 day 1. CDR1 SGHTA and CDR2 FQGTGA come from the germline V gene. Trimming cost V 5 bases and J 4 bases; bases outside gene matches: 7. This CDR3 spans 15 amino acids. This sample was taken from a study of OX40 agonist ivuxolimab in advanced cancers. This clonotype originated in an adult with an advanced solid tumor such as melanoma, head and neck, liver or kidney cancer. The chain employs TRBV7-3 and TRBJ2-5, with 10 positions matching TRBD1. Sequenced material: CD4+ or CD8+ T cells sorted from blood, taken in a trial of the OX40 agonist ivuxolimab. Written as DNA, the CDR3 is TGTGCCAGCAGCCGACAGGGGGCTATGGTAGAGACCCAGTACTTC. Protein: CASSRQGAMVETQYF.